These 10 T cell receptor beta chains were all obtained from the same sample, sequenced in a study of cytomegalovirus exposure and HLA in healthy donors. PCR involved 60 Vbeta and 13 Jbeta primers. Using immunoSEQ multiplex PCR, the repertoire was profiled, and TCRdb retains in-frame clones only, with some absent. The sample has about 160,000 clones, less than 90% seen once. The source material was PBMCs. The receptors originated from a man aged 25 to 40 in good health and CMV-seronegative.

This chain joins TRBV9 and TRBJ1-5; TRBD1 matches at 9 bases. The germline gives CDR1 SGDLS, CDR2 YYNGEE. Trimming cost V 1 base and J 6 bases; bases outside gene matches: 2. The CDR3 has 14 amino acids. The CDR3 nucleotides are TGTGCCAGCAGCGTAACAGGGGGCAGTCAGCCCCAGCATTTT. Its translation: CASSVTGGSQPQHF.

This chain links TRBV10-3 with TRBJ2-5; D is unresolved. The V end was cut by 3 bases, the J end by 4 bases, with 12 bases between. Germline V lookup: CDR1 ENHRY, CDR2 SYGVKD. The CDR3 is 14 amino acids. Here the CDR3 reads CAISERGSLETQYF. DNA for the CDR3: TGTGCCATCAGTGAACGCGGCTCTTTAGAGACCCAGTACTTC.

The chain employs TRBV5-1 and TRBJ2-3; the match to TRBD2 covers 9 bases. Trimming at V came to 3 bases and at J to 2 bases, leaving 7 bases not matched to a gene. CDR1 is SGHRS and CDR2 is YFSETQ in the germline V gene. There are 16 residues in the CDR3. The CDR3 reads CASSSSLAGYTDTQYF. In DNA form, the CDR3 reads TGCGCCAGCAGCTCCAGCCTAGCGGGATACACAGATACGCAGTATTTT.

This chain uses TRBV4-1 with TRBJ2-1, with TRBD2 matching 7 bases. This CDR3 contains 14 residues. CDR1 MGHRA and CDR2 YSYEKL come from the germline V gene. The ends lost 0 bases at V and 4 bases at J; junction bases unmatched: 0. The CDR3 coding sequence is TGCGCCAGCAGCCAAGAGCGGGAGTACAATGAGCAGTTCTTC. This sequence encodes CASSQEREYNEQFF.

The chain carries TRBV19 and TRBJ2-3; TRBD2 matches at 12 bases. Germline assignment: CDR1 LNHDA and CDR2 SQIVND (reference sequence). The length of the CDR3 is 14 residues. Losses at the gene ends were 6 bases for V and 6 bases for J; bases not matched to a gene: 4. For the CDR3, the DNA is TGTGCCAGTAGGCTAGCGGGAGGGGTGGATACGCAGTATTTT. Residues: CASRLAGGVDTQYF.

The chain joins TRBV6-6 to TRBJ1-1, with unresolved D. The germline V gene encodes CDR1 MNHNY and CDR2 SVGAGI (reference sequence). The CDR3 runs to 14 residues. V lost 2 bases to trimming and J lost 0 bases, with 7 bases between them. CDR3 sequence (DNA): TGTGCCAGCAGTTACCTCCAGATGAACACTGAAGCTTTCTTT. It yields the protein CASSYLQMNTEAFF.

The gene calls are TRBV12-5 and TRBJ1-1; D gene unclear. The ends were cut back, 1 base at V and 1 base at J, with 4 bases in the middle. The CDR3 runs to 13 residues. Germline V gene data show CDR1 as LGHNT and CDR2 as FRNRAP. The CDR3 coding sequence is TGTGCTAGTGGTTTGGAGCCGAACACTGAAGCTTTCTTT. Its translation: CASGLEPNTEAFF.

The V call is TRBV10-3, the J call TRBJ2-5, with 10 positions matching TRBD2. The end of the DNA is better explained by TRBJ2-7, so the J call may be wrong. The CDR3 has 14 residues. Per the germline V gene, CDR1 is ENHRY and CDR2 is SYGVKD. The CDR3, as DNA: TGTGCCATCAGTGAGGCTAGCGGGGGATACGAGCAGTACTTC. The encoded protein is CAISEASGGYEQYF.

In this sample, this clone turned up once. This chain links TRBV19 with TRBJ1-2; 7 positions agree with TRBD1. In germline, CDR1 is LNHDA, CDR2 SQIVND (reference sequence). V gave up 6 bases and J gave up 4 bases; unmatched junction bases: 5. CDR3 length: 13 residues. The CDR3, as DNA: TGTGCCAGTAGCCGACAGGGCAGCTATGGCTACACCTTC. Protein product: CASSRQGSYGYTF.

This chain links TRBV7-2 with TRBJ1-2, with a weak D call TRBD1 (6 bases). CDR3 length: 15 residues. Germline CDR1 is SGHTA and CDR2 is FQGNSA. V lost 2 bases to trimming and J lost 2 bases, with 12 bases between them. CDR3 region: CASSLTGGANYGYTF. DNA for the CDR3: TGTGCCAGCAGCTTAACGGGGGGCGCGAACTATGGCTACACCTTC.